The clone carrying this TCR beta chain was picked up one time. As yet, its antigen is unknown. Sequencing was performed with immunoSEQ multiplex PCR; in TCRdb, only in-frame clones are kept and a portion is missing. Of about 110,000 clones listed, around 93% are singletons. This entry belongs to a study of graft-versus-host responses after intestinal transplantation. Trimming removed 5 bases from V and 5 bases from J, with 12 bases in between. This CDR3 spans 13 amino acids. Germline V gene sequence: CDR1 SGHNT, CDR2 YENEEA. The sequence was collected from a human donor who received an intestinal transplant. Sequenced here: unstimulated CD8+ T cells sorted from spleen or lymph node cells, sampled before intestinal transplant. The chain uses TRBV11-3 and TRBJ2-5; TRBD2 is a possible D gene (6 bases). The CDR3 DNA is TGTGCCAGCAGCAAAGCGGGTGAGGAGACCCAGTACTTC. This codes for CASSKAGEETQYF.